These T cell receptor beta chains were read from a single sample in a study of cytomegalovirus exposure and HLA in healthy donors. Sequencing used immunoSEQ multiplex PCR; TCRdb keeps in-frame clones, though not all of them. The sample has more than 200,000 clones, less than 95% seen once; the top ten hold approximately 3.1%. Sequencing was performed on PBMCs. The origin of the receptors is a woman aged 30 to 39 in good health and CMV-seronegative. Both conserved end residues are part of each CDR3. The D gene is left open where the match is weak. Where a row states a size, it is once, few, many or the class of an expanded clone; other rows omit it.

J gene,V gene,D gene,clone size,CDR3 DNA,CDR3 protein
TRBJ2-3,TRBV27,NA,NA,TGTGCCAGCAGTTTATTTCCCGAATTTTTGTCCACAGATACGCAGTATTTT,CASSLFPEFLSTDTQYF
TRBJ1-1,TRBV7-6,NA,NA,TGTGCCAGTAGACCGGGGGGGAACACTGAAGCTTTCTTT,CASRPGGNTEAFF
TRBJ2-5,TRBV7-8,NA,NA,TGTGCCAGCAGCTCACAGGGTCCTGGAGAGACCCAGTACTTC,CASSSQGPGETQYF
TRBJ2-4,TRBV5-5,NA,few,TGTGCCAGCAGCTTTCAGGGGGCCAAAAACATTCAGTACTTC,CASSFQGAKNIQYF
TRBJ1-4,TRBV6-4,NA,NA,TGTGCCAGCAGAGGGGGGATCACGGGGGGCAGTGAAAAACTGTTTTTT,CASRGGITGGSEKLFF
TRBJ2-7,TRBV10-3,NA,NA,TGTGCCATCAGTGACCCAACCGGAAATTCCTACGAGCAGTACTTC,CAISDPTGNSYEQYF
TRBJ2-7,TRBV13,TRBD2,once,TGTGCCAGCAGCCGTCGACTAGCGGGAAACCACGAGCAGTACTTC,CASSRRLAGNHEQYF
TRBJ2-7,TRBV19,TRBD1,NA,TGTGCCAGTAGTACCGGGACAGTTTCCTACGAGCAGTACTTC,CASSTGTVSYEQYF
TRBJ2-1,TRBV4-1,TRBD2,NA,TGCGCCAGCAGCCAAGAAACGTCTAGCGGACCGACCTACAATGAGCAGTTCTTC,CASSQETSSGPTYNEQFF
TRBJ2-7,TRBV7-8,TRBD2,NA,TGTGCCAGCAGCTTTGGGACTAGCGGGGTCTACGAGCAGTACTTC,CASSFGTSGVYEQYF
TRBJ1-4,TRBV6-1,NA,once,TGTGCCAGCAGAGACGTCGGAACGGCTAATGAAAAACTGTTTTTT,CASRDVGTANEKLFF
TRBJ2-5,TRBV7-8,NA,NA,TGTGCCAGCAGCTTAGGGGCGGCCCAAGAGACCCAGTACTTC,CASSLGAAQETQYF